This T cell receptor beta chain was observed in a study of blood T cell repertoires in COVID-19. Study as a whole: Donors in the United States, Italy and Spain gave samples during acute or convalescent COVID-19.

Under the authors' procedure: Reference gene primer amplification gave nucleated cell count estimates. Sequenced by immunoSEQ multiplex PCR; TCRdb stores in-frame clones only, minus some. V, J and clone size derive from that table, while D and trimming were established from the DNA sequence. The data contain approximately 200,000 clones, 70% to 90% of them singletons. Trimming left V 9 bases short and J 3 bases short, with 13 bases between. The germline V gene encodes CDR1 KGHDR and CDR2 SFDVKD. The CDR3 loop spans 13 amino acids. Clinical history as reported by participants underpinned cohort assignment.

J is TRBJ1-1 and V is TRBV24-1; no clear D gene. The specimen sequenced was PBMCs or T cells enriched from blood (not recorded which). The origin of this receptor is a man between 35 and 55 years old who had recovered from COVID-19. The DNA of the CDR3 is TGTGCCACCCGAGTGGAAGCGGACACTGAAGCTTTCTTT. Translated: CATRVEADTEAFF.